This T cell receptor beta chain was captured by sequencing in a study of post-analysis software for immune sequencing data. Study-wide results and caveats: Controls had lower frequencies than patients of a few TRBV segments, which included TRBV5-6, TRBV5-1 and TRBV20-1.

This CDR3 has 15 residues. Germline V gene lookup returns CDR1 KGHDR and CDR2 SFDVKD. Unique molecular identifiers had been added to the TCR beta cDNA libraries. The T cell input of roughly 0.95 to 11 million gave around 540,000 cDNA molecules. Each CDR3 protein is one row after TCRdb ran MiXCR on the PCR reads. Found here are approximately 180,000 distinct CDR3 sequences, around 28% of them singletons; the top ten hold around 1.5%. In regard to this clonotype: The antigen remains undetermined. Relative to the germline gene, one junction end is altered; a read error may explain this.

The sample comprised blood. The TCR originated in a girl aged 5-17 years with multiple sclerosis. The chain employs TRBV24-1 and TRBJ2-1, with D hard to call. DNA for the CDR3: TGTGCCAGCAGTGATTCGGGCAGCTCCTACAATGAGCAGTTCTTC. Translation gives CASSDSGSSYNEQFF.